This passage covers 30 T cell receptor beta chains from one sample sequenced in a study of blood T cell repertoires in COVID-19. The table came from immunoSEQ multiplex PCR; TCRdb's copy has only in-frame clones and leaves some out. The sample yields fewer than 400,000 clones, roughly 89% seen once. The sequenced material came from PBMCs or T cells enriched from blood (not recorded which). These receptors were obtained from a young woman who had recovered from COVID-19.

V usage is TRBV23-1 and J usage is TRBJ2-3; 15 bases agree with TRBD2. TRBV23-1 is an ORF for which the function is uncertain. V lost 6 bases and J lost 2; bases outside the gene matches: 12. This CDR3 contains 19 residues. The CDR3 loop is CASRPPRGLAGGDTDTQYF. The CDR3 nucleotides read TGCGCCAGCAGGCCTCCCAGGGGACTAGCGGGGGGAGACACAGATACGCAGTATTTT.

Regarding this clone: Other DNA sequences in this sample translate to the same CDR3. V gene TRBV9 combines with J gene TRBJ2-3; D may be TRBD1 (6 bases). Per germline, CDR1 SGDLS and CDR2 YYNGEE. V gave up 0 bases and J gave up 1 base, with 9 bases separating them. The CDR3 contains 15 residues. As DNA, the CDR3 is TGTGCCAGCAGCGTAGGGTCAGGGGGCACAGATACGCAGTATTTT. Amino acid sequence: CASSVGSGGTDTQYF.

This clone was seen only once. V and J are TRBV10-3 and TRBJ2-7, with TRBD1 matching over 8 bases. The CDR3 runs 15 residues. Per the germline V gene, CDR1 is ENHRY and CDR2 is SYGVKD. Unmatched junction bases numbered 12, after V lost 6 bases and J lost 5 bases. The CDR3 DNA follows: TGTGCCATCAGCGGGGACAGGACGGGATATAACGAGCAGTACTTC. Residues: CAISGDRTGYNEQYF.

This sequence joins TRBV4-1 and TRBJ1-4, with D perhaps TRBD1 (6 bases). V was clipped by 3 bases and J by 7 bases, with 9 bases between them. The CDR3 runs 13 residues. CDR1 and CDR2 from the germline V gene are MGHRA and YSYEKL. CDR3 sequence: CASSHLDSEKLFF. CDR3 DNA sequence: TGCGCCAGCAGCCACCTGGACAGTGAAAAACTGTTTTTT.

This chain links TRBV9 with TRBJ2-7; 11 positions agree with TRBD2. The CDR3 has 14 residues. Germline assignment: CDR1 SGDLS and CDR2 YYNGEE. V was clipped by 4 bases and J by 5 bases; unmatched bases: 5. In nucleotides, the CDR3 is TGTGCCAGCAGCCCCCAACTAGCGGGAGACGAGCAGTACTTC. It codes for CASSPQLAGDEQYF.

The V gene is TRBV7-3, the J gene TRBJ2-1; 10 nucleotides align to TRBD2. This CDR3 has 16 amino acids. Germline V gene sequence: CDR1 SGHTA, CDR2 FQGTGA. Trimming at V came to 1 base and at J to 9 bases, leaving 9 bases not matched to a gene. CDR3 bases: TGTGCCAGCAGCTTAATGGCTAGCGGGAGTGGGGGTGAGCAGTTCTTC. Its protein is CASSLMASGSGGEQFF.

The V gene is TRBV10-3, the J gene TRBJ2-6, with D hard to call. Germline loops: CDR1 ENHRY, CDR2 SYGVKD. Trimming pared 6 bases from V and 0 bases from J, leaving 6 bases between. This CDR3 is built from 14 residues. CDR3 in amino acids: CAISGNSGANVLTF. CDR3 sequence (DNA): TGTGCCATCAGCGGTAACTCTGGGGCCAACGTCCTGACTTTC.

The rearrangement joins TRBV4-2 to TRBJ2-7; TRBD2 matches at 8 bases. Germline assignment: CDR1 LGHNA and CDR2 YNFKEQ. The CDR3 totals 17 residues. V was pared by 2 bases and J by 0 bases, with 9 bases of the junction left unmatched. The CDR3 DNA reads TGTGCCAGCAGCCAAAAAACTAGCGGCAGGCCCTCCTACGAGCAGTACTTC. It yields the protein CASSQKTSGRPSYEQYF.

The chain combines TRBV6-5 with TRBJ1-6, with TRBD1 matching 10 bases. J gave up 7 bases and V 11 bases, and 5 bases lay outside the gene matches. Germline V gene data show CDR1 as MNHEY and CDR2 as SVGAGI. The CDR3 is 13 amino acids. The CDR3 DNA sequence: TGTGCCGCTGGACAGGGGGGAAATTCACCCCTCCACTTT. Translated: CAAGQGGNSPLHF.

The V gene is TRBV18, the J gene TRBJ1-2; D call uncertain. The V gene lost 2 bases and the J gene lost 4 bases, with 14 bases spanning the gap. This CDR3 has 15 amino acids. Germline V gene lookup returns CDR1 KGHSH and CDR2 LQKENI. This CDR3 reads CASSPATREGYGYTF. The CDR3 DNA is TGTGCCAGCTCACCAGCTACCCGGGAGGGCTATGGCTACACCTTC.

The chain joins TRBV5-1 to TRBJ1-1; D remains unclear. CDR1 and CDR2 from the germline V gene are SGHRS and YFSETQ. V was clipped by 0 bases and J by 0 bases, with 9 bases between them. The CDR3 contains 15 residues. CDR3 sequence (DNA): TGCGCCAGCAGCTTGGAACCGGGGATGAACACTGAAGCTTTCTTT. Residues: CASSLEPGMNTEAFF.

The chain couples TRBV7-3 to TRBJ2-3; 10 positions agree with TRBD2. V shed 1 base, J shed 0 bases, and the junction held 4 bases outside the gene matches. The CDR3 is 17 residues long. CDR1 and CDR2 from the germline V gene are SGHTA and FQGTGA. CDR3 amino acids: CASSLMGLATSTDTQYF. CDR3 DNA sequence: TGTGCCAGCAGCTTAATGGGACTAGCGACTAGCACAGATACGCAGTATTTT.

The genes are TRBV29-1 and TRBJ2-2, with TRBD2 as a possible D gene (6 bases). Trimming pared 4 bases from V and 5 bases from J, leaving 11 bases between. The germline V gene encodes CDR1 SQVTM and CDR2 ANQGSEA. This CDR3 comprises 13 residues. The CDR3 nucleotides read TGCAGCGTTGTACGGGGGTTAACCGGGGAGCTGTTTTTT. It encodes CSVVRGLTGELFF.

The J gene is TRBJ1-2, the V gene TRBV18; no definite D call. CDR1 is KGHSH and CDR2 is LQKENI in the germline V gene. Trimming stripped 3 bases from V and 6 bases from J, with 11 bases between. The CDR3 covers 13 residues. The CDR3 spells CASSPGGWHGYTF. The DNA for the CDR3 is TGTGCCAGCTCACCTGGCGGATGGCATGGCTACACCTTC.

The CDR3 here is CASSPVIGQTQETQYF. The CDR3 DNA reads as TGCGCCAGCAGCCCGGTTATCGGACAGACCCAAGAGACCCAGTACTTC. The V call is TRBV5-1, the J call TRBJ2-5, with D perhaps matching TRBD1 (6 bases). The CDR3 sequence is 16 residues long. Trimming left V 4 bases short and J 1 base short, with 17 bases between. The germline V gene encodes CDR1 SGHRS and CDR2 YFSETQ.

The chain combines TRBV6-1 with TRBJ1-5; a weak D match, TRBD1 (5 bases). The V gene lost 0 bases and the J gene lost 1 base, with 13 bases spanning the gap. The CDR3 contains 17 residues. Looked up from germline, CDR1 is MNHNS and CDR2 is SASEGT. As DNA, the CDR3 is TGTGCCAGCAGTGAAGCGCTAGGGACTGCGAGCAATCAGCCCCAGCATTTT. Its translation is CASSEALGTASNQPQHF.

The rearrangement uses TRBV7-9 and TRBJ2-7, with D perhaps matching TRBD2 (6 bases). The CDR3 is 9 residues long. The V gene lost 9 bases and the J gene lost 7 bases, with 7 bases spanning the gap. Per germline, CDR1 SEHNR and CDR2 FQNEAQ (reference sequence). The DNA of the CDR3 is TGTGCCAGTGGAGGGGAGCAGTACTTC. It yields the protein CASGGEQYF.

This chain uses TRBV19 with TRBJ2-5, with D unresolved. Germline values: CDR1 LNHDA, CDR2 SQIVND (reference sequence). V was cut by 5 bases and J by 0 bases, with 16 bases left in between. CDR3 length equals 16 residues. The CDR3 sequence: CASSRIARPHQETQYF. The CDR3 bases are TGTGCCAGTAGTCGAATAGCTAGACCCCACCAAGAGACCCAGTACTTC.

The chain is built from TRBV19 and TRBJ2-2; the match to TRBD2 covers 13 bases. Per germline, CDR1 LNHDA and CDR2 SQIVND (reference sequence). The CDR3 is 17 residues long. DNA of the CDR3: TGTGGAACGCGAAGGACTAGCGGGGGCCTGAACACCGGGGAGCTGTTTTTT. Its translation is CGTRRTSGGLNTGELFF.

This rearrangement joins TRBV24-1 to TRBJ2-2, with 9 bases that match TRBD2. Germline lookup yields CDR1 KGHDR and CDR2 SFDVKD. The CDR3 length is 15 residues. Germline trimming cut 3 bases from V and 6 bases from J; bases unmatched to any gene: 4. CDR3 residues: CATSDPRTSAGELFF. In nucleotides, the CDR3 is TGTGCCACCAGTGATCCGAGGACTAGCGCCGGGGAGCTGTTTTTT.

The gene calls are TRBV12-3 or TRBV12-4 and TRBJ2-7; D is unresolved. This CDR3 comprises 12 residues. Trimming pared 3 bases from V and 4 bases from J, leaving 7 bases between. As DNA, the CDR3 is TGTGCCAGCAGTTTTTATATTTACGAGCAGTACTTC. As protein: CASSFYIYEQYF.

The J gene is TRBJ2-7, the V gene TRBV10-2; the match to TRBD2 covers 8 bases. The V gene end was trimmed by 4 bases and the J gene end by 1 base; junction bases not matched to a gene: 3. The CDR3 contains 14 residues. Germline V lookup: CDR1 WSHSY, CDR2 SAAADI. This CDR3 is CASSASGRSYEQYF. The CDR3 DNA follows: TGCGCCAGCAGTGCTAGCGGGCGTTCCTACGAGCAGTACTTC.

To note about this clone: Other nucleotide sequences from this sample produce the same CDR3. The V call is TRBV29-1, the J call TRBJ2-7; 11 bases line up with TRBD1. Looked up from germline, CDR1 is SQVTM and CDR2 is ANQGSEA. The CDR3 covers 13 residues. V was pared by 3 bases and J by 2 bases, with 0 bases of the junction left unmatched. DNA of the CDR3: TGCAGCGTTGAGGGACAGGGGGCCTACGAGCAGTACTTC. Protein product: CSVEGQGAYEQYF.

This sequence joins TRBV30 and TRBJ1-2; D might be TRBD1 (5 bases). This CDR3 comprises 15 residues. Germline loops: CDR1 GTSNPN, CDR2 SVGIG (reference sequence). V lost 3 bases to trimming and J lost 5 bases, with 19 bases between them. The CDR3 sequence is CAWRERGRGHYGYTF. The CDR3 nucleotides read TGTGCCTGGAGGGAGCGGGGGAGAGGGCATTATGGCTACACCTTC.

The rearrangement joins TRBV10-3 to TRBJ2-3, with TRBD1 matching over 9 bases. CDR1 and CDR2 from the germline V gene are ENHRY and SYGVKD. CDR3 length equals 15 residues. V dropped 4 bases and J dropped 6; count of bases not matched to a gene: 8. This CDR3 is CAISGTGVLLDTQYF. CDR3 nucleotides: TGTGCCATCAGTGGGACAGGGGTTCTCTTGGATACGCAGTATTTT.

Regarding this clone: This sample also contains other DNA sequences that code for the same CDR3. The CDR3 is CASSVVGGYGYTF. The DNA for the CDR3 is TGTGCCAGCAGCGTAGTGGGGGGCTATGGCTACACCTTC. The gene calls are TRBV9 and TRBJ1-2; D possibly corresponds to TRBD1 (5 bases). The CDR3 sequence is 13 residues long. Germline V CDR1 and CDR2: SGDLS, YYNGEE. Trimming pared 0 bases from V and 4 bases from J, leaving 7 bases between. The full variable domain, its missing parts supplied by reference TRBV9 and TRBJ1-2, is DSGVTQTPKHLITATGQRVTLRCSPRSGDLSVYWYQQSLDQGLQFLIQYYNGEERAKGNILERFSAQQFPDLHSELNLSSLELGDSALYFCASSVVGGYGYTFGSGTRLTVV.

This clone has only a few counts. The V gene is TRBV4-1, the J gene TRBJ2-2; 10 bases agree with TRBD2. This CDR3 has 17 residues. Trimming took 1 base from V and 4 from J; bases not matched to a gene: 6. The germline V gene has CDR1 MGHRA and CDR2 YSYEKL. The CDR3 loop is CASSQALAGVVTGELFF. The DNA of the CDR3 is TGCGCCAGCAGCCAAGCCCTAGCGGGAGTGGTCACCGGGGAGCTGTTTTTT.

This chain links TRBV10-3 with TRBJ1-2; 7 bases are a match to TRBD1. Trimming took 0 bases from V and 5 from J; bases not matched to a gene: 6. CDR1 is ENHRY and CDR2 is SYGVKD in the germline V gene. The CDR3 runs to 15 residues. CDR3 nucleotides: TGTGCCATCAGTGAGTCGGACAGGTCTTTTTATGGCTACACCTTC. Its translation: CAISESDRSFYGYTF.

This sequence joins TRBV14 and TRBJ1-2; 8 positions match TRBD1. V was pared by 2 bases and J by 3 bases, with 11 bases of the junction left unmatched. CDR1 is SGHDN, CDR2 FVKESK, per germline. This CDR3 has 17 amino acids. The CDR3 reads CASSQTTPGQVHYGYTF. The DNA for the CDR3 is TGTGCCAGCAGCCAAACTACCCCGGGACAGGTCCACTATGGCTACACCTTC.

The chain couples TRBV28 to TRBJ1-1, with TRBD1 identical over 11 bases. CDR1 is MDHEN and CDR2 is SYDVKM in the germline V gene. The CDR3 runs to 15 residues. V lost 3 bases, J lost 4 bases, and 4 bases stayed unmatched. CDR3 loop: CASSLGQGGVTEAFF. CDR3 bases: TGTGCCAGCAGTTTGGGACAGGGGGGAGTCACTGAAGCTTTCTTT.